This T cell receptor beta chain stems from a study of T cells after yellow fever vaccination. About the study: Fractions of low cell number were prepared using SMART-Seq v4 Ultra Low Input.

The germline V gene encodes CDR1 LNHDA and CDR2 SQIVND (reference sequence). The V gene lost 6 bases and the J gene lost 9 bases, with 26 bases spanning the gap. The CDR3 covers 16 residues. MiXCR, run by TCRdb on the 5' RACE reads, gives a single entry per CDR3 protein. This table holds 65,000 to 70,000 distinct CDR3 sequences, 5% to 6.5% found once. At least ten counts were recorded for this clonotype. Antigen unknown. Study-level points and caveats: Booster sampling recovered most clones from primary vaccination (96% CD4, around 90% CD8). Only a small proportion of the clonotypes turned up in both the CD4 and the CD8 compartments, likely arising from convergent recombination.

The TCR originated in a man younger than 30 who received the YFV17D yellow fever vaccine. V usage is TRBV19 and J usage is TRBJ2-5, with D perhaps being TRBD1 or TRBD2 (5 bases each). The sample consisted of CD4+ T cells sorted from PBMCs, taken around 14 days after the first yellow fever vaccination. The CDR3 bases are TGTGCCAGTAGGCCTCGGGGCAGCTACCTAGGCTCGGCCCAGTACTTC. The encoded protein is CASRPRGSYLGSAQYF.